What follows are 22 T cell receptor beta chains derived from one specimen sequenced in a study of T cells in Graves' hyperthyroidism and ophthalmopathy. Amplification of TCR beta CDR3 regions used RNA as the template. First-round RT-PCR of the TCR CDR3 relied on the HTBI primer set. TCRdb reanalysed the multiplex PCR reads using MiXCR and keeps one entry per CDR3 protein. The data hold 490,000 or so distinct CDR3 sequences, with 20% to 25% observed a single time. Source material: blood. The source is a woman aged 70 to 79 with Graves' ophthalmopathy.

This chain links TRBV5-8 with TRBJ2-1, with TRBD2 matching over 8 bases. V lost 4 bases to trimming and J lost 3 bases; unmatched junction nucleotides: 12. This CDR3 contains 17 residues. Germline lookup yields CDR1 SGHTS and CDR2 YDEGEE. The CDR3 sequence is CASSRMSGSIYYNEQFF. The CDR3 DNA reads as TGTGCCAGCAGCCGTATGAGCGGGAGTATATACTACAATGAGCAGTTCTTC.

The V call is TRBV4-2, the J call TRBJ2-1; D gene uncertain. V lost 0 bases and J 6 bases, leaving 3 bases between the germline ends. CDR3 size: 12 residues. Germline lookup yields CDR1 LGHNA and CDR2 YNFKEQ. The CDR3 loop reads CASSQELNEQFF. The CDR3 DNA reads TGTGCCAGCAGCCAAGAACTCAATGAGCAGTTCTTC.

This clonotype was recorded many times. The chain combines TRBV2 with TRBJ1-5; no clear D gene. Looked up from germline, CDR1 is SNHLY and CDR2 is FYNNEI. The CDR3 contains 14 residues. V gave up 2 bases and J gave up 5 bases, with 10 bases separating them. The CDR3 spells CASSESGYDQPQHF. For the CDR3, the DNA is TGTGCCAGCAGTGAATCGGGCTACGATCAGCCCCAGCATTTT.

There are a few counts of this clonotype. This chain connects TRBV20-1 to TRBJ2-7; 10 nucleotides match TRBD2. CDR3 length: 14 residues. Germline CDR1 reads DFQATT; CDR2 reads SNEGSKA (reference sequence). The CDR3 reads CSHRASGSGYEQYF. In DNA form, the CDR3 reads TGCAGCCACCGGGCTAGCGGGAGTGGGTACGAGCAGTACTTC.

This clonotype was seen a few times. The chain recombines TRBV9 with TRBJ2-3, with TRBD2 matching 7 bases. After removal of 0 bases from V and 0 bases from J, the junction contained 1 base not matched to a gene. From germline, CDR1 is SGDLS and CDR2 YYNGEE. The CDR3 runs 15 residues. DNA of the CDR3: TGTGCCAGCAGCGTAGGGGGGGGTAGCACAGATACGCAGTATTTT. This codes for CASSVGGGSTDTQYF.

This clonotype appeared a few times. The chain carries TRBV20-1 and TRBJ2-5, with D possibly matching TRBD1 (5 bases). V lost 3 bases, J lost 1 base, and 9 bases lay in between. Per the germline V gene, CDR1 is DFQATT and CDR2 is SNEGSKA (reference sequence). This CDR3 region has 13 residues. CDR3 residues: CSASEQGQETQYF. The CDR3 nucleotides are TGCAGTGCTAGTGAGCAGGGCCAAGAGACCCAGTACTTC.

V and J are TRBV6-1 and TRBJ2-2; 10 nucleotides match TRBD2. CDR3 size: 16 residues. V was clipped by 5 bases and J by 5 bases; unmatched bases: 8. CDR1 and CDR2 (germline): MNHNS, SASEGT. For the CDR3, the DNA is TGTGCCAGCAGTCCCATAGCGGGAGGTTTGACCGGGGAGCTGTTTTTT. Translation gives CASSPIAGGLTGELFF.

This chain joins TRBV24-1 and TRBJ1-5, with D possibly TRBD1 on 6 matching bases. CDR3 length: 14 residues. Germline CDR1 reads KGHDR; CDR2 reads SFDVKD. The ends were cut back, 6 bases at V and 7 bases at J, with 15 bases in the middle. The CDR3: CATSTGMVGQPQHF. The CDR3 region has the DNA TGTGCCACCAGTACAGGGATGGTTGGACAGCCCCAGCATTTT.

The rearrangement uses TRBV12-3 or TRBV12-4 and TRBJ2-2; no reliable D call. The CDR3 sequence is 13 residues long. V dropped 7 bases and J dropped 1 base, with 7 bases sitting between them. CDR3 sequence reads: CASKPGNTGELFF. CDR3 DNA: TGTGCCAGCAAACCAGGGAACACCGGGGAGCTGTTTTTT.

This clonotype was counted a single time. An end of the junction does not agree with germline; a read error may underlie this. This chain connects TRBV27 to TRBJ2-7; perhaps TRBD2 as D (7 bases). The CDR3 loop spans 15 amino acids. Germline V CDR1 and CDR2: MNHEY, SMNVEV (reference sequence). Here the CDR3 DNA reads TGTGCCAGCAGTGAAATGCGATACAGGGACTACGGGCAGTACTTC. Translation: CASSEMRYRDYGQYF.

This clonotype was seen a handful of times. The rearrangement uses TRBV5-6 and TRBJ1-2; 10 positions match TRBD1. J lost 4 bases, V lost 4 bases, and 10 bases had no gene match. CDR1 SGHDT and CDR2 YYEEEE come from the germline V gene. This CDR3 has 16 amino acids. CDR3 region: CASSQRQGAVSYGYTF. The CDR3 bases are TGTGCCAGCAGCCAACGACAGGGGGCGGTTTCCTATGGCTACACCTTC.

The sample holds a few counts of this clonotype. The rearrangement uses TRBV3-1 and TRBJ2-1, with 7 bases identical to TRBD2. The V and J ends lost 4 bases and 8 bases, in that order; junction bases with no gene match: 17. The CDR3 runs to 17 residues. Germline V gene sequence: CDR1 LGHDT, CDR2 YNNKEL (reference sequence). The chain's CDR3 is CASSPTAAGDKGHEQFF. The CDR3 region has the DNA TGTGCCAGCAGCCCGACGGCGGCGGGAGATAAGGGCCATGAGCAGTTCTTC.

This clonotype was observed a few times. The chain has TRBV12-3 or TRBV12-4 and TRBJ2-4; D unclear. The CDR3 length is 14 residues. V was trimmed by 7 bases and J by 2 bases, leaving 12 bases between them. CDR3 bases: TGTGCCAGCACTTGGGGTGTAACCAAAAACATTCAGTACTTC. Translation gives CASTWGVTKNIQYF.

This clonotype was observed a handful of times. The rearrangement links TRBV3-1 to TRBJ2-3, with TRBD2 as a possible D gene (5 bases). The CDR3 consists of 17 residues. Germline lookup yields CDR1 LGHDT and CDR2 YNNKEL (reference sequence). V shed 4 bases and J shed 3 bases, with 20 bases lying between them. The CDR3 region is CASSPSRRRMNTDTQYF. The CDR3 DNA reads TGTGCCAGCAGCCCCTCCCGTAGGAGGATGAATACAGATACGCAGTATTTT.

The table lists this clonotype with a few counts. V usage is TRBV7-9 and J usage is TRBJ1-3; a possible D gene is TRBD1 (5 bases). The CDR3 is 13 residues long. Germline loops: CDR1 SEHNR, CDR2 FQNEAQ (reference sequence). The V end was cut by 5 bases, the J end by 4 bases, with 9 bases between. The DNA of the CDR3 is TGTGCCAGCAGCGAGGCAGGGGGAAACACCATATATTTT. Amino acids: CASSEAGGNTIYF.

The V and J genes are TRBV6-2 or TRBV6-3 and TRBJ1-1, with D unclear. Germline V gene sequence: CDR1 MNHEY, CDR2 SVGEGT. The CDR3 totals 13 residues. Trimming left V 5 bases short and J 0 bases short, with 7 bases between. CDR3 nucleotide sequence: TGTGCCAGCAGTAGGACCTTGAACACTGAAGCTTTCTTT. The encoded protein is CASSRTLNTEAFF.

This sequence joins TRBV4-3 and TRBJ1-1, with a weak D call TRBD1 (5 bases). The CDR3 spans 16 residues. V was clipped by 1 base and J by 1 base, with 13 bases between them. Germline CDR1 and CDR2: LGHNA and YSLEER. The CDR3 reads CASSQGGGRKNTEAFF. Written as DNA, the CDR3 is TGCGCCAGCAGCCAAGGGGGGGGTCGGAAGAACACTGAAGCTTTCTTT.

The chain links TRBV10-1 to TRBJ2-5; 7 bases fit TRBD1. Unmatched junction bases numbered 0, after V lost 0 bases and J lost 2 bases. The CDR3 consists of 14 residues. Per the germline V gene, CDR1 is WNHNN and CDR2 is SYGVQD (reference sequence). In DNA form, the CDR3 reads TGCGCCAGCAGTGAGTCGACAGGGCAAGAGACCCAGTACTTC. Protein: CASSESTGQETQYF.

The CDR3 DNA reads TGTGCCAGTAGTAATCCCAACCGGGGGGGAGAGCAGCCCCAGCATTTT. Translating gives CASSNPNRGGEQPQHF. The genes are TRBV19 and TRBJ1-5, with D possibly TRBD1 on 5 matching bases. In germline, CDR1 is LNHDA, CDR2 SQIVND (reference sequence). V lost 4 bases and J 7 bases, leaving 20 bases between the germline ends. This CDR3 has 16 amino acids. Filled out from reference TRBV19 and TRBJ1-5, the complete variable domain reads DGGITQSPKYLFRKEGQNVTLSCEQNLNHDAMYWYRQDPGQGLRLIYYSQIVNDFQKGDIAEGYSVSREKKESFPLTVTSAQKNPTAFYLCASSNPNRGGEQPQHFGDGTRLSIL.

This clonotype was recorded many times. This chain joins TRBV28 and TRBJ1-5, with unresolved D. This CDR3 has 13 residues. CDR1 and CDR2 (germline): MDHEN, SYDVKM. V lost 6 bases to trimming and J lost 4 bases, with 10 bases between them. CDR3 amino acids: CASRYNRNQPQHF. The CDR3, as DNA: TGTGCCAGCAGGTATAACAGAAATCAGCCCCAGCATTTT.

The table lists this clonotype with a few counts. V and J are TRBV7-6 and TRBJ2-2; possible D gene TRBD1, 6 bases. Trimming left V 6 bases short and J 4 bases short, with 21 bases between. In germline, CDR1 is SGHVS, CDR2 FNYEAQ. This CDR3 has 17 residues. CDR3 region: CASRLLALDRPTGELFF. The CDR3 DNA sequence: TGTGCCAGCAGATTATTGGCATTGGACAGACCCACCGGGGAGCTGTTTTTT. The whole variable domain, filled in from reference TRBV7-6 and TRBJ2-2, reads GAGVSQSPRYKVTKRGQDVALRCDPISGHVSLYWYRQALGQGPEFLTYFNYEAQQDKSGLPNDRFSAERPEGSISTLTIQRTEQRDSAMYRCASRLLALDRPTGELFFGEGSRLTVL.

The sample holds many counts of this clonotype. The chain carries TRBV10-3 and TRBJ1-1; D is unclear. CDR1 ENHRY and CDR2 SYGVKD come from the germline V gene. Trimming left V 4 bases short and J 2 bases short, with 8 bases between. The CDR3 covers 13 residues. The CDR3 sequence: CAISGTDNTEAFF. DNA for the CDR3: TGTGCCATCAGTGGGACGGATAACACTGAAGCTTTCTTT.